This note documents a single T cell receptor beta chain sequence. What it binds is unknown. CDR1 is MDHEN and CDR2 is SYDVKM in the germline V gene. V was clipped by 6 bases and J by 6 bases; unmatched bases: 9. The CDR3 totals 15 residues. The data belong to a study of CD8 T cell repertoires and HIV-1 epitope variants. The protocol was immunoSEQ multiplex PCR, while the TCRdb copy is restricted to in-frame clones and leaves out a portion. This table holds fewer than 6,000 clones, around 67% found once. The sequencing input was cultured CD8+ T cells derived from PBMCs. The receptor's source is a male donor with HIV. V gene TRBV28 combines with J gene TRBJ2-1, with 9 bases fitting TRBD2. The CDR3 DNA sequence: TGTGCCAGCAGGAGCCGACTAGCGGCCCTCAATGAGCAGTTCTTC. It codes for CASRSRLAALNEQFF. Supplemented by reference TRBV28 and TRBJ2-1, the full variable domain reads DVKVTQSSRYLVKRTGEKVFLECVQDMDHENMFWYRQDPGLGLRLIYFSYDVKMKEKGDIPEGYSVSREKKERFSLILESASTNQTSMYLCASRSRLAALNEQFFGPGTRLTVL.